This T cell receptor beta chain was identified in a study of cytomegalovirus exposure and HLA in healthy donors. This table comes from immunoSEQ multiplex PCR, and its TCRdb copy is limited to in-frame clones, with some not included. This table has about 330,000 clones, roughly 87% appearing once. Notes on this clone: The antigen is unknown.

Study-level points and caveats: Specific recognition of CMV antigens was confirmed in vitro for a few chains (all CMV-associated). The listing of 150 to 200 TCR beta chains classed them as cytomegalovirus-associated.

The germline V gene encodes CDR1 MDHEN and CDR2 SYDVKM. This CDR3 region has 14 residues. The V end was cut by 4 bases, the J end by 0 bases, with 10 bases between. This receptor was taken from a woman in her twenties or thirties in good health and CMV-seropositive. The chain recombines TRBV28 with TRBJ2-7; a possible D gene is TRBD1 (5 bases). Specimen: PBMCs. CDR3 in amino acids: CASSSRVSSYEQYF. CDR3 nucleotide sequence: TGTGCCAGCAGTTCCAGGGTAAGCTCCTACGAGCAGTACTTC.